Described below is a single T cell receptor (beta chain) sequence and its context. These data come from a study of blood T cell repertoires in COVID-19. Study summary: Researchers got acute and convalescent COVID-19 samples from the United States, Italy and Spain. Sources were T cells, B-cell-depleted T cells, or PBMCs; the material itself was cDNA or gDNA.

Trimming cost V 5 bases and J 1 base; bases outside gene matches: 13. This CDR3 contains 17 residues. Per germline, CDR1 LNHNV and CDR2 YYDKDF (reference sequence). In the authors' workflow: The assay estimated nucleated cells by amplifying reference gene primers. This table comes from immunoSEQ multiplex PCR, and its TCRdb copy is limited to in-frame clones, with some not included. Clone size and the V and J calls come from that table; the DNA yielded D and trimming. This sample has under 120,000 clones; roughly 80% occur once, and the top ten carry less than 25%. Sequenced: peripheral blood. This clonotype was sampled from a man between 65 and 79 years old with active or convalescent COVID-19. This chain uses TRBV15 with TRBJ1-2, with 7 bases identical to TRBD1. For the CDR3, the DNA is TGTGCCACCAGCCCGAGGGGGAACAGGGGTGGTAACTATGGCTACACCTTC. This sequence encodes CATSPRGNRGGNYGYTF.